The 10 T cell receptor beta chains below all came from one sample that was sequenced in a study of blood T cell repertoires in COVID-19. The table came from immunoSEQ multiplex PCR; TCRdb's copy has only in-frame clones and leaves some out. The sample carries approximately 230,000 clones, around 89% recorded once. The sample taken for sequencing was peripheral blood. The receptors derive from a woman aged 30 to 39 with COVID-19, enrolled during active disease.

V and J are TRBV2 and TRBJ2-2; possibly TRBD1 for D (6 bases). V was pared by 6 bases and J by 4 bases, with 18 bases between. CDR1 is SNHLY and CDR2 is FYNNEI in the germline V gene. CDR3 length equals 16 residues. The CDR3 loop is CASRPDRSLTTGELFF. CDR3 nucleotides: TGTGCCAGCAGACCAGACAGGTCCCTAACCACCGGGGAGCTGTTTTTT. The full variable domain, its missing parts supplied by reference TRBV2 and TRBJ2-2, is EPEVTQTPSHQVTQMGQEVILRCVPISNHLYFYWYRQILGQKVEFLVSFYNNEISEKSEIFDDQFSVERPDGSNFTLKIRSTKLEDSAMYFCASRPDRSLTTGELFFGEGSRLTVL.

As DNA, the CDR3 is TGTGCCAGCAGATCTAACACCGGGGAGCTGTTTTTT. Its translation: CASRSNTGELFF. This chain connects TRBV9 to TRBJ2-2; no firm D call. The CDR3 consists of 12 residues. Germline CDR1 is SGDLS and CDR2 is YYNGEE. Trimming shortened V by 5 bases and J by 2 bases, and 4 bases separated the two germline ends.

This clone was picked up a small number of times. The DNA for the CDR3 is TGTGCCAGCAGCTTGACAGGCCCTAACTATGGCTACACCTTC. Translating it yields CASSLTGPNYGYTF. The chain combines TRBV7-2 with TRBJ1-2, with D maybe TRBD1 (6 bases). Germline CDR1 and CDR2: SGHTA and FQGNSA. V gave up 3 bases and J gave up 0 bases, with 8 bases separating them. CDR3 length: 14 residues.

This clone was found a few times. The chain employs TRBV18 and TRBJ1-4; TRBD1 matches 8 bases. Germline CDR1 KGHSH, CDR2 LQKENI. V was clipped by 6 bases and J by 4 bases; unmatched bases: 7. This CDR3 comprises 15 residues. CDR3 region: CASSGTGLDNEKLFF. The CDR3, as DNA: TGTGCCAGCTCCGGGACAGGACTAGATAATGAAAAACTGTTTTTT.

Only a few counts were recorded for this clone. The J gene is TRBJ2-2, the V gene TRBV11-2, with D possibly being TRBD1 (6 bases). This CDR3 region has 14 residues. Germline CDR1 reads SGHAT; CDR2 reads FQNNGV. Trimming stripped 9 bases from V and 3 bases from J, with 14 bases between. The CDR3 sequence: CASTGQKDTGELFF. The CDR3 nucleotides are TGTGCCAGTACTGGACAGAAGGACACCGGGGAGCTGTTTTTT.

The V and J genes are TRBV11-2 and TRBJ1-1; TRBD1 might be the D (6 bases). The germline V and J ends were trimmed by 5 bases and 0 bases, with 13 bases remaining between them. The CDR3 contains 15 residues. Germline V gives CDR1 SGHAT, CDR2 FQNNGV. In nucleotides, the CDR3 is TGTGCCAGCAGCCCGTGGGGACATCTGAACACTGAAGCTTTCTTT. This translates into CASSPWGHLNTEAFF.

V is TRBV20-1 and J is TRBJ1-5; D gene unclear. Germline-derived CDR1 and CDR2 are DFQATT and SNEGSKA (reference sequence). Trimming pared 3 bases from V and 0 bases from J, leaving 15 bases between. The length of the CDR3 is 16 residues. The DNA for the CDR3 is TGCAGTGCTAGTCCATCGTCCCACTATAGCAATCAGCCCCAGCATTTT. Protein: CSASPSSHYSNQPQHF.

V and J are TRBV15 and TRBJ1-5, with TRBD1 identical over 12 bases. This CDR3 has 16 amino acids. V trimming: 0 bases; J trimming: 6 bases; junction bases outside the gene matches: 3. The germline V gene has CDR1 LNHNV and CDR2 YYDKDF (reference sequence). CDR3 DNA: TGTGCCACCAGCAGAGATCGGGACAGGGGGCTTCAGCCCCAGCATTTT. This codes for CATSRDRDRGLQPQHF.

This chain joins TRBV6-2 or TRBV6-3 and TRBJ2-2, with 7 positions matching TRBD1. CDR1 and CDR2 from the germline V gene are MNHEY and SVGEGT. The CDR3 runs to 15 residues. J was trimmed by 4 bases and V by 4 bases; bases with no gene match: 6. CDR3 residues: CASSFETGLTGELFF. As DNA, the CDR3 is TGTGCCAGCAGTTTTGAGACAGGGCTCACCGGGGAGCTGTTTTTT.

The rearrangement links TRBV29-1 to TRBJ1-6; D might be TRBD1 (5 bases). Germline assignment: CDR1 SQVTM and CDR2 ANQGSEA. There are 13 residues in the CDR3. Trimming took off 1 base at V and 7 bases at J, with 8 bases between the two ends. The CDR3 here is CSVEVEGNSPLHF. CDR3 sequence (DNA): TGCAGCGTTGAAGTGGAGGGGAATTCACCCCTCCACTTT.